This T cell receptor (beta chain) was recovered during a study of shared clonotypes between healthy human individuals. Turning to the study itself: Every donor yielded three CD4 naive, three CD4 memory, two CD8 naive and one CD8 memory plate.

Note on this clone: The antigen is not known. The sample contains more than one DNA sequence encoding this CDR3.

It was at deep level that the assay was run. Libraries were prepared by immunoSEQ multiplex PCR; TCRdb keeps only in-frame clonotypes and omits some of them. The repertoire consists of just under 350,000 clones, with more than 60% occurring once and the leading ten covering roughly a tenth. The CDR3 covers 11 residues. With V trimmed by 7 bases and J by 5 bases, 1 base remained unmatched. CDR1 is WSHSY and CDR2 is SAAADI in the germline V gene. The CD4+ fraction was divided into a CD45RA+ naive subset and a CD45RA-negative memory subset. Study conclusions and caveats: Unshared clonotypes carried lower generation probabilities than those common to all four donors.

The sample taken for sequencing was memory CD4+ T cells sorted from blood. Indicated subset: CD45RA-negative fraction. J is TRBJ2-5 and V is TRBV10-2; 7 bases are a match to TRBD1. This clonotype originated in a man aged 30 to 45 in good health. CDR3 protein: CASTGGETQYF. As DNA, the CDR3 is TGCGCCAGCACAGGGGGTGAGACCCAGTACTTC.